This T cell receptor beta chain was sequenced during a study of blood T cell repertoires in COVID-19. Turning to the study itself: Donors in the United States, Italy and Spain gave samples during acute or convalescent COVID-19. The cDNA or gDNA used as material had been derived from T cells, B-cell-depleted T cells, or PBMCs.

Enrolled during active infection, Seattle patients were then followed longitudinally. The CDR3 spans 14 residues. Unmatched junction bases numbered 11, after V lost 6 bases and J lost 7 bases. Per the germline V gene, CDR1 is MNHEY and CDR2 is SVGAGI. Study processing details: Amplified reference gene primers provided the basis for estimating nucleated cell counts. Profiling relied on immunoSEQ multiplex PCR, and the TCRdb table lists in-frame clones only, not all of them. Clone size and the V and J calls come from that table; the DNA yielded D and trimming. The table shows roughly 320,000 clones, with 85% to 90% occurring only once.

Source material: peripheral blood. The chain is built from TRBV6-5 and TRBJ1-1; 7 positions agree with TRBD1. The source is a woman in her forties or fifties with COVID-19, enrolled during active disease. The CDR3 protein is CASSYLDRTDEAFF. The DNA for the CDR3 is TGTGCCAGCAGCTATCTGGACAGGACGGATGAAGCTTTCTTT.